This TCR beta chain is drawn from a study of T-cell memory formation after mild COVID-19. The overall study: Largely donor-specific sequence clusters came from a couple of donors. Broader study findings: The finding that pre-infection memory included some responding clones suggested that cross-reactive memory joined. CD4+ bias marked clones expanding day 15 to 37, unlike balanced contracting clones.

Sample barcodes and UMIs were carried by the TCR alpha and TCR beta cDNA libraries that 5'RACE generated with constant-segment primers. MiXCR was run by TCRdb on the 5' RACE reads, yielding one entry per CDR3 protein. This sample carries about 280,000 distinct CDR3 sequences, less than 9.5% of them seen once, and the ten largest clones take around a fifth. This clonotype has more than one count but fewer than ten. Its specificity is not known. Trimming cost V 4 bases and J 6 bases; bases outside gene matches: 3. Germline V lookup: CDR1 ENHRY, CDR2 SYGVKD. CDR3 size: 13 residues. This rearrangement joins TRBV10-3 to TRBJ2-7; 10 nucleotides agree with TRBD1. The sample consisted of PBMCs or a T cell subset sorted from them (not recorded which). This TCR was sampled from a man younger than 35 who had mild COVID-19 (a few samples of this study predate the infection). Cell type and time point are not known. CDR3 DNA sequence: TGTGCCATCAGTGGGACAGGGGGATTCGAGCAGTACTTC. It is translated as CAISGTGGFEQYF.